This T cell receptor (beta chain) stems from a study of T-cell memory formation after mild COVID-19. Study-wide results and caveats: The pre-infection memory compartment contained some responding clones, suggesting cross-reactive memory joined.

This CDR3 has 16 residues. Germline lookup yields CDR1 SGHTA and CDR2 FQGNSA. V shed 2 bases and J 4 bases; nucleotides not matched to a gene: 11. TCRdb recomputed calls from the 5' RACE reads with MiXCR, one row per CDR3 protein. This table holds approximately 200,000 distinct CDR3 sequences, 16% found once. This clonotype was detected ten times or more. Its specificity is not known. The gene calls are TRBV7-2 and TRBJ2-7; TRBD1 agrees at 7 bases. Sequencing input: PBMCs or a T cell subset sorted from them (not recorded which). The clonotype comes from an adult woman who had mild COVID-19 (a few samples of this study predate the infection). Cell type and time point are not known. The chain's CDR3 is CASSLQTGTRGYEQYF. DNA of the CDR3: TGTGCCAGCAGCTTACAGACAGGGACGCGTGGGTACGAGCAGTACTTC.